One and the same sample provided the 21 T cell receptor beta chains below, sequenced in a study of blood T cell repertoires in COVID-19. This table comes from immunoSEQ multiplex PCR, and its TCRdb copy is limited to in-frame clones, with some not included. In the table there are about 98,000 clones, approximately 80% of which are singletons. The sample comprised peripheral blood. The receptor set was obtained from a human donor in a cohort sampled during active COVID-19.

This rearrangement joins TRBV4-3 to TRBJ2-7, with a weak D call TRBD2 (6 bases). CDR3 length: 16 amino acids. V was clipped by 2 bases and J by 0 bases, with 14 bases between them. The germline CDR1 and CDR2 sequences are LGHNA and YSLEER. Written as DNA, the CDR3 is TGCGCCAGCAGCCAAAACATAGCGGAGAGCTCCTACGAGCAGTACTTC. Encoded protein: CASSQNIAESSYEQYF.

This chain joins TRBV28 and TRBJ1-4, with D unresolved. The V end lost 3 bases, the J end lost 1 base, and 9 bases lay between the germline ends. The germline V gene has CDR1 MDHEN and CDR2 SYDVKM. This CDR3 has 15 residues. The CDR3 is CASSFAGGTNEKLFF. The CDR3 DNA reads TGTGCCAGCAGTTTCGCCGGAGGAACTAATGAAAAACTGTTTTTT.

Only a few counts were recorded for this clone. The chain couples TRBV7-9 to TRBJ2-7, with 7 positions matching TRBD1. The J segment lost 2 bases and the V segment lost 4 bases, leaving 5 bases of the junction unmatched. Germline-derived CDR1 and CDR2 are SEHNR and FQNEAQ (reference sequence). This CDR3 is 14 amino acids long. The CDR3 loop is CASSSYDRAYEQYF. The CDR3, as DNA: TGTGCCAGCAGCTCGTACGACAGGGCCTACGAGCAGTACTTC.

CDR3 amino acids: CASSLEDSTDTQYF. For the CDR3, the DNA is TGTGCCAGTAGTTTGGAGGATAGCACAGATACGCAGTATTTT. The V call is TRBV19, the J call TRBJ2-3, with D tentatively TRBD2 (5 bases). The CDR3 spans 14 residues. V was shortened by 5 bases and J by 0 bases, with 9 bases between the two germline ends. CDR1 is LNHDA and CDR2 is SQIVND in the germline V gene (reference sequence).

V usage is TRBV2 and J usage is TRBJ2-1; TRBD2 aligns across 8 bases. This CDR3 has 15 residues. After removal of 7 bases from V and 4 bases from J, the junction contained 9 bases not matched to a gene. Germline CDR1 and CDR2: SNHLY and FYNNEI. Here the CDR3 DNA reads TGTGCCAGCAAGGACGGGGGGGGCCGGTACAATGAGCAGTTCTTC. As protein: CASKDGGGRYNEQFF.

In DNA, the CDR3 is TGTGCCAGCAGTGCCAACCGGGGACAGGGACTTAACTATGGCTACACCTTC. Its protein product is CASSANRGQGLNYGYTF. The chain uses TRBV6-2 or TRBV6-3 and TRBJ1-2; TRBD1 matches 9 bases. The junction had 11 bases not matched to a gene; V was cut back by 5 bases and J by 1 base. Germline V gene sequence: CDR1 MNHEY, CDR2 SVGEGT. The CDR3 consists of 17 residues.

The CDR3 here is CASSPRWRESREAFF. In DNA form, the CDR3 reads TGTGCCAGCAGCCCTCGCTGGAGGGAGAGTCGGGAAGCTTTCTTT. V is TRBV11-1 and J is TRBJ1-1; D remains ambiguous. The germline V and J ends were trimmed by 5 bases and 8 bases, with 21 bases remaining between them. The CDR3 extends over 15 amino acids. The germline gives CDR1 SGHAT, CDR2 FQDESV (reference sequence).

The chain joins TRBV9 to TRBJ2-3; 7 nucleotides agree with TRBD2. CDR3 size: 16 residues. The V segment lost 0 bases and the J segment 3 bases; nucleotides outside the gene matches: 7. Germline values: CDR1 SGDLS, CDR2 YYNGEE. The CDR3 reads CASSVGVSGYTDTQYF. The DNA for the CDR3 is TGTGCCAGCAGCGTAGGTGTTAGCGGGTATACAGATACGCAGTATTTT.

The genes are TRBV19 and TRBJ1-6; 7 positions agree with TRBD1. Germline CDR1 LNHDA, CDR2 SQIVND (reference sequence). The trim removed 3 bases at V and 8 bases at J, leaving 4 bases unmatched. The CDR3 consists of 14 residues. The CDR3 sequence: CASSITGVDSPLHF. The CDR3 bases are TGTGCCAGTAGTATCACAGGGGTTGATTCACCCCTCCACTTT.

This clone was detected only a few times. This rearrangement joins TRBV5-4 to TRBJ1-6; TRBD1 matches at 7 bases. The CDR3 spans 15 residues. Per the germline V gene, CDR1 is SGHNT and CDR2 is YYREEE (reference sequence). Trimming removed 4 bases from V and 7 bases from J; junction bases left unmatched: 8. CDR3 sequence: CASSKDRPGNSPLHF. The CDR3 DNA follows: TGTGCCAGCAGCAAGGACAGGCCGGGGAATTCACCCCTCCACTTT.

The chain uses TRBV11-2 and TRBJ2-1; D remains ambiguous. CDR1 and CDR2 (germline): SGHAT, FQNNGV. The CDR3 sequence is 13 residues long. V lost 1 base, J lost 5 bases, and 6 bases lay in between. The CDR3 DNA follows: TGTGCCAGCAGCTTAGGTCCCGACAATGAGCAGTTCTTC. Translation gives CASSLGPDNEQFF.

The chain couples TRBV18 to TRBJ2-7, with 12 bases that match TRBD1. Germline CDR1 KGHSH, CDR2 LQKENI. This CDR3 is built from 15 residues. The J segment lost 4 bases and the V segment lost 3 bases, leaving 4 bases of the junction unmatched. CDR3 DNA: TGTGCCAGCTCACCGGGACAGGGGGCGAATTACGAGCAGTACTTC. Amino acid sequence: CASSPGQGANYEQYF.

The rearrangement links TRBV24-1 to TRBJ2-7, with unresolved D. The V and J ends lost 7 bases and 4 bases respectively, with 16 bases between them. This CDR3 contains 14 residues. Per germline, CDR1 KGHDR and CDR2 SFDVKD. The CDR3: CATSRWVQKYEQYF. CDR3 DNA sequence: TGTGCCACCAGCCGTTGGGTACAGAAGTACGAGCAGTACTTC.

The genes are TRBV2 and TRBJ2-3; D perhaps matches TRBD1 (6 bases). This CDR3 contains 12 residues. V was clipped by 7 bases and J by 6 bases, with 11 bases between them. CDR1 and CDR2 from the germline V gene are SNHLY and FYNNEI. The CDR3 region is CASKGDGDTQYF. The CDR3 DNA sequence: TGTGCCAGCAAGGGGGACGGGGATACGCAGTATTTT.

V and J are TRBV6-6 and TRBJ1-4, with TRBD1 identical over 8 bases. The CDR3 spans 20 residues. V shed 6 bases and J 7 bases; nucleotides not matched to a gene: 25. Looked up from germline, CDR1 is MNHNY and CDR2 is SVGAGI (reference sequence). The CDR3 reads CASSRGESGTGRIIGEKLFF. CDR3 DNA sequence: TGTGCCAGCAGCCGCGGCGAAAGCGGGACAGGTCGAATCATTGGTGAAAAACTGTTTTTT.

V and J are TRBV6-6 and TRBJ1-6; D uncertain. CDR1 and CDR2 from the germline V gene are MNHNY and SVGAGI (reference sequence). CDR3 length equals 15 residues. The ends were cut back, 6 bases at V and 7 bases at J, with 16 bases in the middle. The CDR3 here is CASSSTGLRNSPLHF. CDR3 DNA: TGTGCCAGCAGCTCCACCGGACTCAGGAATTCACCCCTCCACTTT.

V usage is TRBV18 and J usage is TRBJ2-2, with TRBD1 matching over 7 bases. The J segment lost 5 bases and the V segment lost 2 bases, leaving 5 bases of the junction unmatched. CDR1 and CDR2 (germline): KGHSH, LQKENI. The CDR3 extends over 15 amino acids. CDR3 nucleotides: TGTGCCAGCTCACCAGCAGGGACAGTTACCGGGGAGCTGTTTTTT. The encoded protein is CASSPAGTVTGELFF. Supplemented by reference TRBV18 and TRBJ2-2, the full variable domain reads NAGVMQNPRHLVRRRGQEARLRCSPMKGHSHVYWYRQLPEEGLKFMVYLQKENIIDESGMPKERFSAEFPKEGPSILRIQQVVRGDSAAYFCASSPAGTVTGELFFGEGSRLTVL.

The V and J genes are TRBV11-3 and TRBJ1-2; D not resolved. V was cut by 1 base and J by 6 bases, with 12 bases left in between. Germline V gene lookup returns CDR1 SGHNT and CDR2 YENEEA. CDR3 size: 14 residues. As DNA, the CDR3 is TGTGCCAGCAGCTTAGGTCTCGGTTACGATGGCTACACCTTC. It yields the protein CASSLGLGYDGYTF.

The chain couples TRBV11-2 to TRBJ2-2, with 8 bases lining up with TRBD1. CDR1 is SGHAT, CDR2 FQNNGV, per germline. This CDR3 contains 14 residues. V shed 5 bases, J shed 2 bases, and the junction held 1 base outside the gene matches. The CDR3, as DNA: TGTGCCAGCAGCGGACAGGGAAACACCGGGGAGCTGTTTTTT. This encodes CASSGQGNTGELFF.

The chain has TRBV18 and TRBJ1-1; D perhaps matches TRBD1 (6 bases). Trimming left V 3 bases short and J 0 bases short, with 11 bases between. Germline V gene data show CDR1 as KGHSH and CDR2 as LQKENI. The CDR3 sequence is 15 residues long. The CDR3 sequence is CASSPETGMNTEAFF. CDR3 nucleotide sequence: TGTGCCAGCTCACCGGAAACAGGGATGAACACTGAAGCTTTCTTT.

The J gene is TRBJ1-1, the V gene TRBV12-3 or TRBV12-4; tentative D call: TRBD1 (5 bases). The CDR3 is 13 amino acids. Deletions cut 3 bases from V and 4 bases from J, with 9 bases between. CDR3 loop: CASSFRGTTEAFF. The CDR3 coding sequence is TGTGCCAGCAGTTTCCGGGGGACCACTGAAGCTTTCTTT.